One sample yielded the 2 T cell receptor beta chains listed below, sequenced in a study of Graves' ophthalmopathy and Graves' hyperthyroidism. Amplified TCR beta CDR3 regions were obtained using RNA transcripts as template. Second-round multiplex PCR came after a first-round RT-PCR that employed HTBI primers. TCRdb independently ran MiXCR on the multiplex PCR reads; one entry per CDR3 protein. The sample shows about 500,000 distinct CDR3 sequences, about 15% of them seen only once. Sequenced: blood. These receptors originate from a young woman with Graves' ophthalmopathy.

There are many counts of this clonotype. This rearrangement joins TRBV29-1 to TRBJ1-1, with no clear D. The V end was cut by 6 bases, the J end by 0 bases, with 11 bases between. Germline V gene lookup returns CDR1 SQVTM and CDR2 ANQGSEA. This CDR3 has 13 amino acids. The CDR3 loop is CSVVVGLNTEAFF. The CDR3 DNA reads TGCAGCGTCGTGGTGGGCTTGAACACTGAAGCTTTCTTT.

This clonotype was detected ten times or more. Just one base apart from a much larger clone, this may be a read error. This CDR3 is CSVRENTEAFF. The CDR3 DNA is TGCAGCGTTAGGGAGAACACTGAAGCTTTCTTT. This chain uses TRBV29-1 with TRBJ1-1; no firm D call. The CDR3 sequence is 11 residues long. V lost 5 bases to trimming and J lost 1 base, with 5 bases between them. Germline CDR1 is SQVTM and CDR2 is ANQGSEA. The variable domain in full, completed from reference TRBV29-1 and TRBJ1-1, reads SAVISQKPSRDICQRGTSLTIQCQVDSQVTMMFWYRQQPGQSLTLIATANQGSEATYESGFVIDKFPISRPNLTFSTLTVSNMSPEDSSIYLCSVRENTEAFFGQGTRLTVV.